What follows are 8 T cell receptor beta chains derived from one specimen sequenced in a study of blood T cell repertoires in COVID-19. Produced via immunoSEQ multiplex PCR; TCRdb's table is partial and in-frame only. The top ten hold under 1.2% of the sample, which has roughly 360,000 clones, about four fifths seen once. Sequencing was carried out using peripheral blood. Receptors were obtained from a human donor with acute or convalescent COVID-19. The donor label of this sample is uncertain.

This sequence joins TRBV7-9 and TRBJ1-2; 7 bases map to TRBD1. CDR1 and CDR2 from the germline V gene are SEHNR and FQNEAQ (reference sequence). This CDR3 is built from 16 residues. J gave up 4 bases and V 3 bases, and 11 bases lay outside the gene matches. CDR3 loop: CASSFGTDTPLYGYTF. CDR3 coding DNA: TGTGCCAGCAGCTTTGGGACAGATACTCCCCTCTATGGCTACACCTTC.

In the case of this clone: The sample contains more than one DNA sequence encoding this CDR3. The genes are TRBV5-1 and TRBJ2-3; 8 bases line up with TRBD1. Trimming cost V 4 bases and J 4 bases; bases outside gene matches: 5. The CDR3 is 14 amino acids. Germline-derived CDR1 and CDR2 are SGHRS and YFSETQ. This CDR3 reads CASSLGQGPDTQYF. CDR3 bases: TGCGCCAGCAGCCTCGGACAGGGCCCAGATACGCAGTATTTT.

The V call is TRBV6-5, the J call TRBJ2-3; a possible D gene is TRBD2 (6 bases). Germline CDR1 reads MNHEY; CDR2 reads SVGAGI. Trimming stripped 6 bases from V and 6 bases from J, with 19 bases between. This CDR3 comprises 15 residues. CDR3 in amino acids: CASSAAGSGIDTQYF. The CDR3 coding sequence is TGTGCCAGCAGCGCCGCGGGGTCCGGGATCGATACGCAGTATTTT.

This clone appeared a single time. The V and J genes are TRBV2 and TRBJ2-2; tentative D call: TRBD1 (5 bases). The CDR3 runs 12 residues. Germline values: CDR1 SNHLY, CDR2 FYNNEI. V was clipped by 8 bases and J by 3 bases, with 7 bases between them. Written as DNA, the CDR3 is TGTGCCAGCTCCAGGGACACCGGGGAGCTGTTTTTT. This encodes CASSRDTGELFF. Based on the CDR3 plus reference TRBV2 and TRBJ2-2, the full variable domain is EPEVTQTPSHQVTQMGQEVILRCVPISNHLYFYWYRQILGQKVEFLVSFYNNEISEKSEIFDDQFSVERPDGSNFTLKIRSTKLEDSAMYFCASSRDTGELFFGEGSRLTVL.

V and J are TRBV7-8 and TRBJ1-3; no clear D. This CDR3 contains 17 residues. Germline V lookup: CDR1 SGHVS, CDR2 FQNEAQ. The germline V and J ends were trimmed by 6 bases and 0 bases, with 18 bases remaining between them. CDR3: CASRLSSVGPSGNTIYF. The CDR3 DNA reads TGTGCCAGCAGGCTTAGCAGTGTGGGTCCCTCTGGAAACACCATATATTTT. Full variable domain (missing parts from reference TRBV7-8 and TRBJ1-3): GAGVSQSPRYKVAKRGQDVALRCDPISGHVSLFWYQQALGQGPEFLTYFQNEAQLDKSGLPSDRFFAERPEGSVSTLKIQRTQQEDSAVYLCASRLSSVGPSGNTIYFGEGSWLTVV.

The V call is TRBV15, the J call TRBJ1-1; TRBD1 matches 8 bases. This CDR3 has 14 amino acids. With 0 bases clipped from V and 11 bases from J, the junction kept 8 bases outside the gene matches. Per germline, CDR1 LNHNV and CDR2 YYDKDF (reference sequence). CDR3 nucleotide sequence: TGTGCCACCAGCAGAGATTCCCTGACAGGGGTGGCTTTCTTT. Translating it yields CATSRDSLTGVAFF.

The rearrangement joins TRBV28 to TRBJ2-7, with TRBD2 matching 13 bases. The CDR3 has 16 residues. V shed 4 bases, J shed 6 bases, and the junction held 9 bases outside the gene matches. CDR1 and CDR2 from the germline V gene are MDHEN and SYDVKM. The DNA of the CDR3 is TGTGCCAGCAGTTGGTGGACTAGCGGGAGCCCCGGCGAGCAGTACTTC. This encodes CASSWWTSGSPGEQYF.

In the case of this clone: A junction end diverges from the germline sequence, so it may reflect a read error. J is TRBJ1-1 and V is TRBV6-1; possibly TRBD1 for D (5 bases). This CDR3 comprises 14 residues. The germline V gene has CDR1 MNHNS and CDR2 SASEGT. In DNA, the CDR3 is TGTGCCAGCAGGGAAGGGACCCCAGGAGGTGAAGCTTTCTTT. This sequence encodes CASREGTPGGEAFF.